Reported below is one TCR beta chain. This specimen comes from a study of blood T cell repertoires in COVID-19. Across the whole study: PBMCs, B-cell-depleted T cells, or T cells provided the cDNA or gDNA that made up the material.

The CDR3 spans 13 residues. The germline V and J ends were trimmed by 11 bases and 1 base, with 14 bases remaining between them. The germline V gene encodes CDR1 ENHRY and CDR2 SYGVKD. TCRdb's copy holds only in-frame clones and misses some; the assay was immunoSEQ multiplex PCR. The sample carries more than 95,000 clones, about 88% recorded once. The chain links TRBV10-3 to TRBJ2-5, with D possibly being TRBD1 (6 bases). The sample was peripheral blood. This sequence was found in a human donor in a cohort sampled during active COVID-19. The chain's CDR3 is CAVTQGIQETQYF. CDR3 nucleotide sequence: TGTGCCGTAACCCAGGGGATCCAAGAGACCCAGTACTTC.